Each of the 25 T cell receptor beta chains below was sequenced from the same sample in a study of shared clonotypes between healthy human individuals. The assay was immunoSEQ multiplex PCR, and TCRdb's table has in-frame clones only and misses some. The data contain over a million clones, more than 75% of them singletons. The source material was memory CD4+ T cells from PBMCs. The subset: CD45RA-negative fraction. The receptor set was obtained from a man younger than 35 in good health. Some clones in this sample may be carry-over from other donors' samples.

This clone showed up just a few times. The V call is TRBV28, the J call TRBJ2-7, with D possibly being TRBD1 (6 bases). V was trimmed by 5 bases and J by 6 bases, leaving 11 bases between them. The CDR3 is 12 residues long. CDR1 is MDHEN and CDR2 is SYDVKM in the germline V gene. The CDR3 loop is CASSTGYVEQYF. CDR3 bases: TGTGCCAGCAGTACAGGGTACGTCGAGCAGTACTTC.

This clone was found once. The chain uses TRBV7-3 and TRBJ2-1, with TRBD2 matching over 11 bases. The V gene end was trimmed by 5 bases and the J gene end by 4 bases; junction bases not matched to a gene: 4. Looked up from germline, CDR1 is SGHTA and CDR2 is FQGTGA. This CDR3 is built from 15 residues. This CDR3 is CASSRGLAEYNEQFF. The CDR3 region has the DNA TGTGCCAGCAGCCGGGGACTAGCGGAGTACAATGAGCAGTTCTTC.

The V call is TRBV9, the J call TRBJ2-7; tentative D call: TRBD2 (6 bases). Looked up from germline, CDR1 is SGDLS and CDR2 is YYNGEE. The ends were cut back, 0 bases at V and 6 bases at J, with 16 bases in the middle. This CDR3 has 15 residues. The DNA of the CDR3 is TGTGCCAGCAGCGTAGAACCGGCGGGAAGCGGCGAGCAGTACTTC. It is translated as CASSVEPAGSGEQYF.

J is TRBJ1-5 and V is TRBV27, with 8 bases identical to TRBD1. The CDR3 spans 16 residues. After removal of 3 bases from V and 6 bases from J, the junction contained 10 bases not matched to a gene. Germline CDR1 is MNHEY and CDR2 is SMNVEV (reference sequence). CDR3 in amino acids: CASSFSGTGMGQPQHF. CDR3 DNA sequence: TGTGCCAGCAGTTTTTCCGGGACAGGAATGGGTCAGCCCCAGCATTTT.

The gene calls are TRBV10-3 and TRBJ2-4; D remains unclear. V lost 2 bases and J lost 3, with 8 bases in between. Germline CDR1 and CDR2: ENHRY and SYGVKD. The CDR3 length is 14 residues. This CDR3 is CAISEGQGKNIQYF. The CDR3 coding sequence is TGTGCCATCAGTGAGGGCCAAGGCAAAAACATTCAGTACTTC.

The chain employs TRBV29-1 and TRBJ2-5; no clear D gene. V was pared by 8 bases and J by 1 base, with 8 bases between. The CDR3 runs to 11 residues. Germline V gene data show CDR1 as SQVTM and CDR2 as ANQGSEA. This CDR3 reads CSPRLQETQYF. The CDR3 nucleotides are TGCAGCCCCCGGCTCCAAGAGACCCAGTACTTC.

The chain recombines TRBV5-1 with TRBJ2-2, with D uncertain. In germline, CDR1 is SGHRS, CDR2 YFSETQ. This CDR3 is 16 amino acids long. The V end was cut by 2 bases, the J end by 0 bases, with 11 bases between. This CDR3 is CASSFQAYSNTGELFF. CDR3 nucleotides: TGCGCCAGCAGCTTCCAGGCCTACTCGAACACCGGGGAGCTGTTTTTT.

This clone was observed a few times. J is TRBJ1-2 and V is TRBV10-3, with 9 bases matching TRBD1. Germline values: CDR1 ENHRY, CDR2 SYGVKD. Trimming cost V 4 bases and J 4 bases; bases outside gene matches: 4. There are 14 residues in the CDR3. CDR3 in DNA: TGTGCCATCAGTGGGGACAGGGAGGGCTATGGCTACACCTTC. The encoded protein is CAISGDREGYGYTF.

DNA of the CDR3: TGTGCCAGCAGCCAAAATGGGGGGAATAATTCACCCCTCCACTTT. Encoded protein: CASSQNGGNNSPLHF. V is TRBV7-3 and J is TRBJ1-6, with TRBD1 as a possible D gene (5 bases). The germline V gene encodes CDR1 SGHTA and CDR2 FQGTGA. Trimming removed 5 bases from V and 5 bases from J, with 13 bases in between. The CDR3 runs to 15 residues.

The gene calls are TRBV5-8 and TRBJ1-4; a possible D gene is TRBD1 (5 bases). CDR3 length: 15 residues. Germline values: CDR1 SGHTS, CDR2 YDEGEE. The V and J ends lost 0 bases and 8 bases respectively, with 14 bases between them. The CDR3 DNA reads as TGTGCCAGCAGCTTGGATCGGGGAGCAGGGGAAAAACTGTTTTTT. The encoded protein is CASSLDRGAGEKLFF. Based on the CDR3 plus reference TRBV5-8 and TRBJ1-4, the full variable domain is EAGVTQSPTHLIKTRGQQATLRCSPISGHTSVYWYQQALGLGLQFLLWYDEGEERNRGNFPPRFSGRQFPNYSSELNVNALELEDSALYLCASSLDRGAGEKLFFGSGTQLSVL.

Note on this clone: In the same sample, other DNA sequences code for this CDR3. The chain employs TRBV15 and TRBJ2-7; TRBD2 might be the D (5 bases). Germline CDR1 is LNHNV and CDR2 is YYDKDF (reference sequence). V shed 1 base and J shed 3 bases, with 10 bases lying between them. The CDR3 is 14 residues long. The CDR3 reads CATSRVTGNYEQYF. CDR3 nucleotide sequence: TGTGCCACCAGCAGAGTGACGGGGAACTACGAGCAGTACTTC.

V is TRBV9 and J is TRBJ2-4, with a tentative D call TRBD1 (5 bases). The germline gives CDR1 SGDLS, CDR2 YYNGEE. The CDR3 is 13 residues long. Trimming took 3 bases from V and 8 from J, leaving 12 bases between them. CDR3 sequence: CASSAQGFDIQYF. CDR3 nucleotides: TGTGCCAGCAGCGCGCAGGGTTTTGACATTCAGTACTTC.

V and J are TRBV28 and TRBJ1-1; a possible D gene is TRBD1 (5 bases). Trimming left V 8 bases short and J 5 bases short, with 12 bases between. This CDR3 is built from 12 residues. Germline CDR1 is MDHEN and CDR2 is SYDVKM. The CDR3 protein is CASALRGTEAFF. The CDR3 nucleotides read TGTGCCAGCGCCCTACGGGGGACTGAAGCTTTCTTT.

The genes are TRBV9 and TRBJ2-7; 10 bases fit TRBD2. The CDR3 length is 15 residues. V shed 0 bases and J 6 bases; nucleotides not matched to a gene: 6. The germline CDR1 and CDR2 sequences are SGDLS and YYNGEE. DNA for the CDR3: TGTGCCAGCAGCGTAGCAGCGGGAGGGTTAGTCGAGCAGTACTTC. Translating gives CASSVAAGGLVEQYF.

The rearrangement links TRBV6-1 to TRBJ1-4; 9 bases are shared with TRBD1. This CDR3 has 15 amino acids. Germline V CDR1 and CDR2: MNHNS, SASEGT. The junction had 4 bases not matched to a gene; V was cut back by 2 bases and J by 6 bases. This CDR3 is CASSETGTGYEKLFF. The CDR3 nucleotides are TGTGCCAGCAGTGAAACAGGGACAGGGTATGAAAAACTGTTTTTT.

The chain has TRBV5-1 and TRBJ1-2; 7 bases agree with TRBD1. Trimming cost V 0 bases and J 8 bases; bases outside gene matches: 7. Germline-derived CDR1 and CDR2 are SGHRS and YFSETQ. The CDR3 is 14 amino acids. The DNA of the CDR3 is TGCGCCAGCAGCTTGGGGACAGGAGGGCAGGGCTACACCTTC. It encodes CASSLGTGGQGYTF.

V is TRBV30 and J is TRBJ1-1, with D uncertain. Trimming left V 4 bases short and J 1 base short, with 10 bases between. The CDR3 is 13 amino acids. Looked up from germline, CDR1 is GTSNPN and CDR2 is SVGIG (reference sequence). CDR3 coding DNA: TGTGCCTGGAATTGGGATGCGAACACTGAAGCTTTCTTT. Its protein product is CAWNWDANTEAFF.

This clone was recorded a few times. The genes are TRBV7-7 and TRBJ2-5; D is unclear. V lost 5 bases, J lost 5 bases, and 12 bases lay in between. Per the germline V gene, CDR1 is SSHAT and CDR2 is FNYEAQ (reference sequence). The CDR3 has 13 amino acids. The CDR3 DNA reads TGTGCCAGCAGCCCGGACGAGGCGGAGACCCAGTACTTC. Its translation: CASSPDEAETQYF.

The V and J genes are TRBV27 and TRBJ2-7; D gene uncertain. The length of the CDR3 is 13 residues. V was cut by 8 bases and J by 3 bases, with 14 bases left in between. CDR1 is MNHEY and CDR2 is SMNVEV in the germline V gene (reference sequence). Here the CDR3 reads CASRLRRNYEQYF. For the CDR3, the DNA is TGTGCCAGCCGCTTACGGCGCAACTACGAGCAGTACTTC.

The chain combines TRBV7-8 with TRBJ2-2; no definite D call. The CDR3 runs to 11 residues. Germline CDR1 and CDR2: SGHVS and FQNEAQ. V was cut by 5 bases and J by 10 bases, with 8 bases left in between. The CDR3 loop reads CASSRALELFF. The CDR3 DNA is TGTGCCAGCAGCCGTGCCTTGGAGCTGTTTTTT.

This clone showed up many times. The chain has TRBV11-2 and TRBJ2-5, with a possible D match to TRBD2 (6 bases). There are 17 residues in the CDR3. Germline loops: CDR1 SGHAT, CDR2 FQNNGV. V lost 4 bases to trimming and J lost 4 bases, with 22 bases between them. CDR3 residues: CASSSRHRDFSGETQYF. CDR3 nucleotides: TGTGCCAGCAGCTCACGACACCGGGACTTCTCGGGAGAGACCCAGTACTTC.

V is TRBV18 and J is TRBJ2-1; weak D call: TRBD2 (5 bases). The germline V and J ends were trimmed by 0 bases and 9 bases, with 9 bases remaining between them. The CDR3 extends over 13 amino acids. CDR1 KGHSH and CDR2 LQKENI come from the germline V gene. CDR3 in DNA: TGTGCCAGCTCACCACCGTCCAGCGGTGAGCAGTTCTTC. It translates to CASSPPSSGEQFF.

This clone turned up a few times. The chain recombines TRBV2 with TRBJ2-5; tentatively, D is TRBD1 or TRBD2 (5 bases each). The germline gives CDR1 SNHLY, CDR2 FYNNEI. V shed 7 bases and J shed 1 base, with 22 bases lying between them. CDR3 length: 17 amino acids. DNA for the CDR3: TGTGCCAGCACAGCAGGGCTGGGCGCTAGCAGCCAAGAGACCCAGTACTTC. It encodes CASTAGLGASSQETQYF.

About this clone: Other DNA variants within this sample encode the same CDR3. The rearrangement joins TRBV6-5 to TRBJ2-7, with 7 bases matching TRBD1. The CDR3 length is 12 residues. CDR1 and CDR2 from the germline V gene are MNHEY and SVGAGI. The J segment lost 2 bases and the V segment lost 9 bases, leaving 4 bases of the junction unmatched. Here the CDR3 reads CASRQGTYEQYF. Here the CDR3 DNA reads TGTGCCAGTCGACAGGGAACCTACGAGCAGTACTTC.

Turning to this clone: Other DNA sequences in this sample translate to the same CDR3. The chain links TRBV5-1 to TRBJ2-5; D unresolved. The germline V gene has CDR1 SGHRS and CDR2 YFSETQ. Trimming stripped 1 base from V and 1 base from J, with 2 bases between. The CDR3 is made up of 12 amino acids. The CDR3 bases are TGCGCCAGCAGCTTGCCCCAAGAGACCCAGTACTTC. Amino acids: CASSLPQETQYF. The complete variable domain, with remaining parts taken from reference TRBV5-1 and TRBJ2-5, reads KAGVTQTPRYLIKTRGQQVTLSCSPISGHRSVSWYQQTPGQGLQFLFEYFSETQRNKGNFPGRFSGRQFSNSRSEMNVSTLELGDSALYLCASSLPQETQYFGPGTRLLVL.